Listed below are T cell receptor beta chains from one sample, sequenced in a study of Ad26.COV2.S vaccination and SARS-CoV-2 variants. Generated by immunoSEQ multiplex PCR, the TCRdb table keeps only in-frame clones and is missing some. The top ten hold about 10% of the sample, which has 200,000 to 300,000 clones, more than 75% seen once. Sequenced here: peripheral blood, sampled in a trial of Ad26.COV2.S vaccine versus placebo. The receptor source for this set is a person aged 18-65 years who received the Ad26.COV2.S COVID-19 vaccine or a placebo. Both conserved end residues are part of each CDR3. D genes are given only for firm matches. Only part of the rows carry a size: once, few, many, or a class if the clone is expanded.

TRBV19,TRBD2,TRBJ2-5,.,CASSFGQRGVQETQYF,TGTGCCAGTAGTTTCGGACAGCGGGGGGTCCAAGAGACCCAGTACTTC
TRBV5-1,.,TRBJ1-6,.,CASRGGGDSPLHF,TGCGCCAGCAGAGGAGGGGGGGATTCACCCCTCCACTTT
TRBV19,TRBD1,TRBJ1-4,once,CASSTDRGREKLFF,TGTGCCAGTAGTACAGACAGGGGCAGAGAAAAACTGTTTTTT
TRBV15,.,TRBJ1-3,.,CATSRDPPVNTIYF,TGTGCCACCAGCAGAGATCCCCCAGTCAACACCATATATTTT
TRBV14,.,TRBJ1-6,.,CASSQGVAPSSYNSPLHF,TGTGCCAGCAGCCAAGGGGTGGCGCCGAGCTCCTATAATTCACCCCTCCACTTT
TRBV3-1/TRBV3-2,TRBD2,TRBJ2-1,.,CASSQDGVSGRGDEQFF,TGTGCCAGCAGCCAAGATGGGGTTAGCGGGAGGGGGGATGAGCAGTTCTTC
TRBV4-1,.,TRBJ2-7,.,CASSQDQGPLYEQYF,TGCGCCAGCAGCCAGGACCAGGGACCACTTTACGAGCAGTACTTC
TRBV11-3,TRBD1,TRBJ1-1,.,CASSLDLRTGDSPNTEAFF,TGTGCCAGCAGCTTAGATCTTCGGACAGGGGACTCCCCGAACACTGAAGCTTTCTTT
TRBV5-1,.,TRBJ2-3,.,CASSTRRTDTQYF,TGCGCCAGCAGCACAAGGCGCACAGATACGCAGTATTTT
TRBV11-2,.,TRBJ2-7,once,CASSLEVSSYEQYF,TGTGCCAGCAGCTTAGAAGTTTCGTCCTACGAGCAGTACTTC
TRBV4-3,TRBD2,TRBJ2-3,few,CASSQEPSGASTDTQYF,TGCGCCAGCAGCCAAGAACCTAGCGGGGCTAGCACAGATACGCAGTATTTT
TRBV10-1,.,TRBJ1-3,.,CASSATQRSSGNTIYF,TGCGCCAGCAGTGCCACCCAGCGAAGCTCTGGAAACACCATATATTTT
TRBV27,TRBD1,TRBJ2-7,.,CATSGQNSYEQYF,TGTGCCACCTCGGGACAGAACTCCTACGAGCAGTACTTC
TRBV7-3,.,TRBJ2-1,.,CASSLKRTLNNEQFF,TGTGCCAGCAGCCTGAAGCGGACACTCAACAATGAGCAGTTCTTC
TRBV2,.,TRBJ2-2,.,CASSTFAGRTGELFF,TGTGCCAGCAGTACCTTCGCAGGGCGGACCGGGGAGCTGTTTTTT
TRBV28,TRBD2,TRBJ2-3,.,CASKPRAGVGTDTQYF,TGTGCCAGCAAACCTCGAGCGGGAGTTGGCACAGATACGCAGTATTTT
TRBV11-2,TRBD2,TRBJ2-7,.,CASRAASGSYEQYF,TGTGCCAGCAGGGCAGCTAGCGGTTCCTACGAGCAGTACTTC
TRBV5-1,.,TRBJ1-2,.,CASSLAGTAPYGYTF,TGCGCCAGCAGCTTGGCCGGGACGGCGCCCTATGGCTACACCTTC
TRBV7-9,.,TRBJ1-4,.,CASSLAGGIEKLFF,TGTGCCAGCAGCTTAGCAGGGGGAATTGAAAAACTGTTTTTT
TRBV27,.,TRBJ1-2,.,CASSTLRGHNYGYTF,TGTGCCAGCAGTACCCTTAGGGGTCATAACTATGGCTACACCTTC